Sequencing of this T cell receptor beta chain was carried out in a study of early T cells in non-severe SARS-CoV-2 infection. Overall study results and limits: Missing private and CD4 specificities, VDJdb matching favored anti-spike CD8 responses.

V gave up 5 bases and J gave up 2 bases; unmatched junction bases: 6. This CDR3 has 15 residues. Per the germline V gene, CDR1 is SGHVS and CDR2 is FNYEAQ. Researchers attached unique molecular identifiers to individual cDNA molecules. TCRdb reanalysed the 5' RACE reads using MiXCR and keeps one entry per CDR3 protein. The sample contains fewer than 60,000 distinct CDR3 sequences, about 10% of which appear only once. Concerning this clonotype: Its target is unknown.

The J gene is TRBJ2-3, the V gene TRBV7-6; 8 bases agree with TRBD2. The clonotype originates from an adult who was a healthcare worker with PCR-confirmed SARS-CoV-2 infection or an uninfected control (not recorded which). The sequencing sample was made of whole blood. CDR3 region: CASSPPGLDTDTQYF. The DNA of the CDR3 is TGTGCCAGCAGCCCCCCGGGACTAGACACAGATACGCAGTATTTT. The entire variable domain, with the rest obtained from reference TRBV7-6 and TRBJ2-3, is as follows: GAGVSQSPRYKVTKRGQDVALRCDPISGHVSLYWYRQALGQGPEFLTYFNYEAQQDKSGLPNDRFSAERPEGSISTLTIQRTEQRDSAMYRCASSPPGLDTDTQYFGPGTRLTVL.